These T cell receptor beta chains were read from a single sample in a study of OX40 agonist ivuxolimab in advanced cancers. This table comes from immunoSEQ multiplex PCR, and its TCRdb copy is limited to in-frame clones, with some not included. The sample has over 55,000 clones; approximately 89% are singletons. This specimen was CD4+ or CD8+ T cells sorted from blood, taken in a trial of the OX40 agonist ivuxolimab. These receptor sequences come from an adult with an advanced solid tumor such as melanoma, head and neck, liver or kidney cancer. The CDR3 runs from the conserved cysteine through the conserved F or W. D genes are given only for firm matches. Some rows have no size entry. The others give once, few or many, or a class for an expanded clone.

J gene | clone size | V gene | D gene | CDR3 protein | CDR3 DNA
TRBJ2-3 | - | TRBV11-2 | - | CASSPGGGPWSDTQYF | TGTGCCAGCAGCCCCGGCGGGGGCCCCTGGTCAGATACGCAGTATTTT
TRBJ2-1 | - | TRBV7-8 | - | CASSPITGSGYNEQFF | TGTGCCAGCAGCCCTATTACAGGTTCTGGGTACAATGAGCAGTTCTTC
TRBJ1-5 | - | TRBV18 | - | CASSPDQGQPQHF | TGTGCCAGCTCACCAGATCAGGGTCAGCCCCAGCATTTT
TRBJ1-1 | - | TRBV4-2 | TRBD1 | CASSQDPGQGRVYSSEAFF | TGTGCCAGCAGCCAAGACCCAGGACAGGGCCGAGTTTATAGCTCTGAAGCTTTCTTT
TRBJ1-2 | few | TRBV5-5 | - | CASSFPGIGYTF | TGTGCCAGCAGCTTCCCGGGGATTGGCTACACCTTC
TRBJ1-4 | - | TRBV7-7 | - | CASSLGARGKSLRGEKLFF | TGTGCTAGCAGCTTAGGGGCTCGCGGCAAGAGCCTCCGGGGTGAAAAACTGTTTTTT
TRBJ2-7 | - | TRBV18 | TRBD2 | CASSPPSGGTRSYEQYF | TGTGCCAGCTCACCACCCAGCGGGGGAACCCGATCCTACGAGCAGTACTTC
TRBJ2-7 | few | TRBV28 | - | CASSWDNHYEQYF | TGTGCCAGCAGTTGGGACAATCACTACGAGCAGTACTTC
TRBJ2-1 | - | TRBV27 | - | CASSLSGILGAPSSYNEQFF | TGTGCCAGCAGTTTATCGGGCATTTTGGGGGCGCCAAGCTCCTACAATGAGCAGTTCTTC
TRBJ1-1 | - | TRBV5-4 | - | CASQMNTEAFF | TGTGCCAGTCAGATGAACACTGAAGCTTTCTTT
TRBJ2-3 | once | TRBV2 | TRBD2 | CASSPRLAGGGDTQYF | TGTGCCAGCAGTCCTCGACTAGCGGGGGGTGGAGATACGCAGTATTTT
TRBJ2-7 | few | TRBV4-1 | TRBD1 | CASSQGGQIYEQYF | TGCGCCAGCAGCCAAGGGGGACAGATCTACGAGCAGTACTTC
TRBJ1-2 | - | TRBV18 | TRBD1 | CASSLDRAQANYGYTF | TGTGCCAGCTCACTCGACAGGGCTCAAGCTAACTATGGCTACACCTTC
TRBJ2-3 | - | TRBV18 | TRBD2 | CASSPGTRGTDTQYF | TGTGCCAGCTCACCCGGGACTAGGGGCACAGATACGCAGTATTTT
TRBJ1-6 | - | TRBV19 | TRBD1 | CASSSFGQGNSPLHF | TGTGCCAGTAGTTCCTTTGGACAGGGGAATTCACCCCTCCACTTT
TRBJ2-1 | - | TRBV28 | - | CASSLSEYNEQFF | TGTGCCAGCAGTTTGTCGGAATACAATGAGCAGTTCTTC
TRBJ1-3 | - | TRBV5-1 | TRBD1 | CASSIGQGADTIYF | TGCGCCAGCAGCATAGGACAGGGGGCAGACACCATATATTTT
TRBJ2-1 | - | TRBV19 | TRBD2 | CASNGGRYRNEQFF | TGTGCCAGTAACGGCGGGAGGTACCGGAATGAGCAGTTCTTC
TRBJ2-3 | - | TRBV12-5 | TRBD2 | CASGTGLADPFGDTQYF | TGTGCTAGTGGAACGGGACTAGCGGACCCATTTGGAGATACGCAGTATTTT
TRBJ1-1 | - | TRBV7-9 | TRBD1 | CASREQGIAGTEAFF | TGTGCCAGCAGAGAACAGGGGATCGCGGGCACTGAAGCTTTCTTT
TRBJ1-1 | - | TRBV19 | TRBD1 | CASSTDRGVNTEAFF | TGTGCCAGTAGTACTGACAGGGGGGTGAACACTGAAGCTTTCTTT
TRBJ2-3 | - | TRBV4-3 | - | CASSQDWGGAKDTQYF | TGCGCCAGCAGCCAAGATTGGGGGGGGGCGAAAGATACGCAGTATTTT
TRBJ1-1 | - | TRBV21-1 | - | CASIFWGAEAFF | TGTGCCAGCATATTCTGGGGCGCGGAAGCTTTCTTT
TRBJ1-2 | - | TRBV6-6 | - | CASKVGRGGYGYTF | TGTGCCAGCAAGGTCGGGAGGGGGGGGTATGGCTACACCTTC
TRBJ1-2 | few | TRBV4-1 | - | CASSRGVAAGSWDGYTF | TGCGCCAGCAGCCGAGGGGTGGCGGCCGGCTCTTGGGATGGCTACACCTTC
TRBJ1-4 | once | TRBV4-1 | TRBD1 | CASSNDRGGEKLFF | TGCGCCAGCAGCAATGACAGGGGCGGGGAAAAACTGTTTTTT